These 7 T cell receptor beta chains originate from one sample sequenced in a study of blood T cell repertoires in COVID-19. Sequenced by immunoSEQ multiplex PCR; TCRdb stores in-frame clones only, minus some. The sample lists about 170,000 clones; roughly nine tenths were seen once. Sequences were obtained from peripheral blood. The receptors stem from a woman aged 55-75 years with COVID-19, enrolled during active disease.

This chain connects TRBV7-2 to TRBJ1-5, with 7 positions matching TRBD1. The junction had 9 bases not matched to a gene; V was cut back by 5 bases and J by 5 bases. Germline V gene sequence: CDR1 SGHTA, CDR2 FQGNSA. The CDR3 extends over 15 amino acids. CDR3 region: CASSKARGRDQPQHF. The CDR3 DNA reads TGTGCCAGCAGCAAAGCAAGGGGGCGCGATCAGCCCCAGCATTTT.

The chain recombines TRBV28 with TRBJ1-1, with D unresolved. The CDR3 contains 11 residues. Germline V lookup: CDR1 MDHEN, CDR2 SYDVKM. Deletions cut 3 bases from V and 5 bases from J, with 4 bases between. The DNA for the CDR3 is TGTGCCAGCAGTTTTCGGACTGAAGCTTTCTTT. It codes for CASSFRTEAFF.

The chain uses TRBV7-2 and TRBJ2-7; a possible D gene is TRBD2 (5 bases). Germline assignment: CDR1 SGHTA and CDR2 FQGNSA. This CDR3 is 14 amino acids long. Trimming shortened V by 5 bases and J by 3 bases, and 14 bases separated the two germline ends. This CDR3 is CASSPPAGLYEQYF. The CDR3 nucleotides read TGTGCCAGCAGCCCTCCGGCGGGCCTCTACGAGCAGTACTTC.

The chain uses TRBV19 and TRBJ1-2, with a tentative D call TRBD1 (6 bases). Germline V gene sequence: CDR1 LNHDA, CDR2 SQIVND (reference sequence). CDR3 size: 12 residues. V was trimmed by 7 bases and J by 5 bases, leaving 11 bases between them. The CDR3 spells CASMGGPYGYTF. The CDR3 region has the DNA TGTGCCAGTATGGGGGGGCCTTATGGCTACACCTTC.

The chain joins TRBV3-1 (or the pseudogene TRBV3-2) to TRBJ2-5, with 11 bases that match TRBD2. The CDR3 is 17 amino acids. Germline lookup yields CDR1 LGHDT and CDR2 YNNKEL (reference sequence). V lost 7 bases to trimming and J lost 0 bases; unmatched junction nucleotides: 10. Here the CDR3 reads CASTLHSGRAHQETQYF. The CDR3 DNA reads TGTGCCAGCACCCTTCATAGCGGGAGGGCCCACCAAGAGACCCAGTACTTC.

The chain carries TRBV6-5 and TRBJ1-2, with TRBD1 matching over 9 bases. Germline lookup yields CDR1 MNHEY and CDR2 SVGAGI. The CDR3 covers 13 residues. Trimming removed 6 bases from V and 8 bases from J; junction bases left unmatched: 7. Here the CDR3 DNA reads TGTGCCAGCAGCCAAGACAGGGGGGGCGGCTACACCTTC. Translating it yields CASSQDRGGGYTF.

V is TRBV24-1 and J is TRBJ1-2, with a possible D match to TRBD1 (6 bases). The germline V gene has CDR1 KGHDR and CDR2 SFDVKD. The CDR3 is made up of 16 amino acids. The V gene lost 5 bases and the J gene lost 2 bases, with 17 bases spanning the gap. This CDR3 is CATSGGTQSPNYGYTF. In DNA, the CDR3 is TGTGCCACCAGTGGGGGGACACAGAGCCCCAACTATGGCTACACCTTC.